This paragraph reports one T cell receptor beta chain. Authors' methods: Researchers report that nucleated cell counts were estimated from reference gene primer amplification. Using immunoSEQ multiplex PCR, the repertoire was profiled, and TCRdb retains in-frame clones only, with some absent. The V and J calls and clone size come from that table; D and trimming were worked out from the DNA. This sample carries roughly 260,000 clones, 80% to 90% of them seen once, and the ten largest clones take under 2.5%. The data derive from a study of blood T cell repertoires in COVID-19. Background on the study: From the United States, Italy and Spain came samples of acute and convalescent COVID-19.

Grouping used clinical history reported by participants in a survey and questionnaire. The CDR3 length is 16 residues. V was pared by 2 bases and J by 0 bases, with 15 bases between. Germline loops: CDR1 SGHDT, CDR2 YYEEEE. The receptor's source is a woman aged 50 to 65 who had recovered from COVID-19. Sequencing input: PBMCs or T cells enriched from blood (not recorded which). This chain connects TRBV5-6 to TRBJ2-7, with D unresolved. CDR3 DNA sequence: TGTGCCAGCAGCTTCAGTCTCGAGGTGAGCTCCTACGAGCAGTACTTC. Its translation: CASSFSLEVSSYEQYF. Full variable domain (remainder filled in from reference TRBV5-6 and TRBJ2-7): DAGVTQSPTHLIKTRGQQVTLRCSPKSGHDTVSWYQQALGQGPQFIFQYYEEEERQRGNFPDRFSGHQFPNYSSELNVNALLLGDSALYLCASSFSLEVSSYEQYFGPGTRLTVT.